This is a list of T cell receptor beta chains from one sample in a study of T cell responses to AZD1222 COVID-19 vaccine. The data were produced by immunoSEQ multiplex PCR, yet TCRdb's version contains in-frame clones alone and is incomplete. The table has some 130,000 clones, 65% to 90% seen once. Material: peripheral blood, obtained on day 0 of AZD1222 vaccination. The receptors here all came from an adult in good health. CDR3s leave out the opening cysteine and the closing phenylalanine or tryptophan.

j_gene	v_gene	CDR3aa
TRBJ1-1	TRBV20-1	SASEWRAGGDPF
TRBJ2-3	TRBV15	ATSRTAGEGTDTQY
TRBJ2-7	TRBV6-4	ASLPDRRAYEQY
TRBJ1-3	TRBV19	ATSRRRWGSSSGNTIY
TRBJ2-1	TRBV7-3	ASSKGLANEQF
TRBJ2-2	TRBV9	ASSDPNRNTGELF
TRBJ2-7	TRBV24-1	ATSDPRLTPYEQY
TRBJ1-2	TRBV6-4	ASRDRNYGYT
TRBJ1-5	TRBV19	ASTQGSKSNQPQH
TRBJ1-1	TRBV18	ASSPRVGRGRYMNTEAF
TRBJ2-7	TRBV9	ASSVDHSSYEQY
TRBJ2-3	TRBV28	ASSQGGQTTDTQY
TRBJ2-2	TRBV4-3	ASSRLTGQGAQRSGELF
TRBJ2-7	TRBV7-2	ASSLVWSSDASYEQY
TRBJ1-3	TRBV6-6	ASSYSGSGNTIY
TRBJ1-2	TRBV27	ASSFSLGQRDYT
TRBJ2-7	TRBV28	ASSYGAGGYEQY
TRBJ1-2	TRBV28	ASRIYKGADYGYT
TRBJ2-2	TRBV6-4	ASRLKGSTGELF
TRBJ2-5	TRBV15	ATSRDSVGALETQY
TRBJ1-6	TRBV11-2	ASTHGGDRDSPLH
TRBJ1-1	TRBV6-6	ASSYTVGDGAF
TRBJ1-1	TRBV18	ASSPPSSDTEAF
TRBJ1-6	TRBV30	AWSIGRGRDSPLH
TRBJ2-2	TRBV19	ASSRPGQGNGELF
TRBJ2-5	TRBV10-1	ASSELSGPIQETQY
TRBJ2-1	TRBV6-2/TRBV6-3	ASSRSGEGSYNEQF
TRBJ1-4	TRBV18	ASSPVSDEKLF
TRBJ1-5	TRBV28	ASSQGSSNQPQH
TRBJ1-5	TRBV7-2	ASSLVSGDRQPQH
TRBJ1-6	TRBV5-5	ASSLGEPRFSPLH
TRBJ1-2	TRBV19	ASSLGTLGFYGYT
TRBJ1-2	TRBV11-2	ASSPGTADYYGYT
TRBJ2-5	TRBV19	ASSIGLAGGQETQY
TRBJ2-2	TRBV5-6	ASSLAPTGELF
TRBJ2-7	TRBV30	AWRDSGYEQY
TRBJ1-3	TRBV21-1	ASTGGRVDSGNTIY
TRBJ2-7	TRBV24-1	ATSDPNTPYEQY
TRBJ2-1	TRBV4-2	ASSQEGTAGNNEQF
TRBJ2-3	TRBV28	ASMGGTDTQY
TRBJ1-3	TRBV19	ASSTDRAAGNTIY
TRBJ2-1	TRBV28	ACGQNYNEQF
TRBJ1-5	TRBV27	ASSFFPGVTNQPQH
TRBJ1-2	TRBV4-1	ASSRPQLLSGYT
TRBJ1-2	TRBV5-1	ASSLGQDYGYT
TRBJ1-1	TRBV29-1	SVWGVDLMNTEAF
TRBJ1-4	TRBV14	ASSQPGGEKLF
TRBJ2-7	TRBV24-1	ATSDLATGEQY
TRBJ1-2	TRBV15	ATSRMDRGYT
TRBJ1-2	TRBV12-5	ASGLGGPSLYGYT
TRBJ1-6	TRBV28	ASSSGIYNSPLH
TRBJ1-6	TRBV30	AWRLTGNSPLH
TRBJ1-2	TRBV14	ASSQETGVFYGYT
TRBJ1-4	TRBV28	ASSLSQTHEKLF